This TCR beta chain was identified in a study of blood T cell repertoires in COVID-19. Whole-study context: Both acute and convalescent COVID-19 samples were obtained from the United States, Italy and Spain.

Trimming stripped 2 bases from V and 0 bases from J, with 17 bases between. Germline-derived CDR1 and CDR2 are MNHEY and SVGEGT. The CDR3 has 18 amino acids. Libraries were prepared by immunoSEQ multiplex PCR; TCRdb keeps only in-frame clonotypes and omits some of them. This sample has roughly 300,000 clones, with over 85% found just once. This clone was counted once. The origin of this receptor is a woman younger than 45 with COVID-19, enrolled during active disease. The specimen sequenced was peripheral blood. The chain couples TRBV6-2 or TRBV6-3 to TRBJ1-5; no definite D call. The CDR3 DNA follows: TGTGCCAGCAGTTACCCGAACGGGTCAGCCCATAGCAATCAGCCCCAGCATTTT. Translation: CASSYPNGSAHSNQPQHF.